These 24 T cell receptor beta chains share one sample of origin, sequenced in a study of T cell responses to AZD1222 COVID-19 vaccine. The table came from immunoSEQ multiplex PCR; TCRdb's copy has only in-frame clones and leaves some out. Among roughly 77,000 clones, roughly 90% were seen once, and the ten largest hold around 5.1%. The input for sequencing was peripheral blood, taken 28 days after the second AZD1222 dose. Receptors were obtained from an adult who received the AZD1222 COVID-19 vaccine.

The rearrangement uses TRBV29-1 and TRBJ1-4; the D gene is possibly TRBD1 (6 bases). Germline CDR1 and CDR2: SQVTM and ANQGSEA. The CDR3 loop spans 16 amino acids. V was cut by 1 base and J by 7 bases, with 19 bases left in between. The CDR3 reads CSVEGGAAGESEKLFF. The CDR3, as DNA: TGCAGCGTTGAAGGGGGAGCGGCAGGGGAGAGTGAAAAACTGTTTTTT.

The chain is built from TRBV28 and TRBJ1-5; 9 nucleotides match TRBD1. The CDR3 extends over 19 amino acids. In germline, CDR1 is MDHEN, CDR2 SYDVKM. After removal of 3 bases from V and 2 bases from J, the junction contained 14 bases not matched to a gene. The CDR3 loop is CASSFPPGQGWLGNQPQHF. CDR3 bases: TGTGCCAGCAGTTTCCCCCCGGGACAGGGTTGGTTGGGCAATCAGCCCCAGCATTTT.

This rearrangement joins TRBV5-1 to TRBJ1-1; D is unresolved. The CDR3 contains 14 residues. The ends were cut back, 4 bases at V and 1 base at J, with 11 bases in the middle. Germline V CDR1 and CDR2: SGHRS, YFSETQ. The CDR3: CASSLTDANTEAFF. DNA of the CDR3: TGCGCCAGCAGCCTGACCGACGCGAACACTGAAGCTTTCTTT.

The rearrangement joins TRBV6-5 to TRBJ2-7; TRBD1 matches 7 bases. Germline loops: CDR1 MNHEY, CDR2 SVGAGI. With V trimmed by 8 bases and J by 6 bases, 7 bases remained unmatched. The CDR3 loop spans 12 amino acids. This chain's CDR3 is CASRRQGFEQYF. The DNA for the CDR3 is TGTGCCAGCCGCCGACAGGGCTTCGAGCAGTACTTC.

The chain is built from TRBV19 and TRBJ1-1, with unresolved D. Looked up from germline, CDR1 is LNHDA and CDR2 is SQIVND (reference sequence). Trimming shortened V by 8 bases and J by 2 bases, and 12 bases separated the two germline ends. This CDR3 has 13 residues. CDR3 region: CASCLTANTEAFF. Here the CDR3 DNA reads TGTGCCAGTTGCCTGACGGCCAACACTGAAGCTTTCTTT.

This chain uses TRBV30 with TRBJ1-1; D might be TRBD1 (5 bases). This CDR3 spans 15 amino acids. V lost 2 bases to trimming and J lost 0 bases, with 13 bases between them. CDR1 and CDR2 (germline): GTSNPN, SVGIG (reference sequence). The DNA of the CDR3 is TGTGCCTGGAGTCCTGGGGGTCAATTGAACACTGAAGCTTTCTTT. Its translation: CAWSPGGQLNTEAFF.

The CDR3 reads CASGTNRDHEQYF. The CDR3 DNA reads as TGTGCCAGCGGAACCAACAGGGACCACGAGCAGTACTTC. The chain carries TRBV6-6 and TRBJ2-7; D is perhaps TRBD1 (6 bases). Between the trimmed V and J ends, which lost 8 bases and 5 bases, there was a span of 16 bases. This CDR3 region has 13 residues. Germline V CDR1 and CDR2: MNHNY, SVGAGI (reference sequence).

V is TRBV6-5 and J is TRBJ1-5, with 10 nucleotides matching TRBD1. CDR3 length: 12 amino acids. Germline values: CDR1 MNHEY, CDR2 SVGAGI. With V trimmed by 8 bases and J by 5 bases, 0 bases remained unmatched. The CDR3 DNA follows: TGTGCCAGCGGACAGGGGGATCAGCCCCAGCATTTT. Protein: CASGQGDQPQHF.

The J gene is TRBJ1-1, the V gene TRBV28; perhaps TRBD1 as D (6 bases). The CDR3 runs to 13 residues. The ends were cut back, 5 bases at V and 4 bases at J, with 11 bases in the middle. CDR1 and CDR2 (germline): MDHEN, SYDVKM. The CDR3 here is CASSPRRGTEAFF. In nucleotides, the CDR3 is TGTGCCAGCAGTCCCCGCAGGGGCACTGAAGCTTTCTTT.

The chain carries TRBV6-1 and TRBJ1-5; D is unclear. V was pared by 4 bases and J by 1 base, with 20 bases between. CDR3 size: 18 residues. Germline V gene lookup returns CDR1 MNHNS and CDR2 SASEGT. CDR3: CASSGGPMGPWSNQPQHF. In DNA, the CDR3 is TGTGCCAGCAGTGGGGGTCCTATGGGCCCTTGGAGCAATCAGCCCCAGCATTTT.

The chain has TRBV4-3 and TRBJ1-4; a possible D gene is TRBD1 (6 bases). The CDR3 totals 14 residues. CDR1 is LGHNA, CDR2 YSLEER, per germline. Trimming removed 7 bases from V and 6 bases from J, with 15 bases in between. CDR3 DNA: TGCGCCAGCAACACAGGGTCCTCGGATGAAAAACTGTTTTTT. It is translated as CASNTGSSDEKLFF.

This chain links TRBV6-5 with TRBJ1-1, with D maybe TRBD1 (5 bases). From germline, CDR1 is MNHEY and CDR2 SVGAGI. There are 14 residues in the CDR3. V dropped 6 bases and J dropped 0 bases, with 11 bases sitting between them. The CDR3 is CASRSLTVNTEAFF. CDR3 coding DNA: TGTGCCAGCAGATCCCTGACAGTGAACACTGAAGCTTTCTTT.

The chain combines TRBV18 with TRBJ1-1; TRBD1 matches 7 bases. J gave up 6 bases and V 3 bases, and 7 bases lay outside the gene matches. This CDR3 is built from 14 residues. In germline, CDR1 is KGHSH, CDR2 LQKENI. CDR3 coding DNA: TGTGCCAGCTCACCTCGGGAAGGGGGCCCTGAAGCTTTCTTT. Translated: CASSPREGGPEAFF.

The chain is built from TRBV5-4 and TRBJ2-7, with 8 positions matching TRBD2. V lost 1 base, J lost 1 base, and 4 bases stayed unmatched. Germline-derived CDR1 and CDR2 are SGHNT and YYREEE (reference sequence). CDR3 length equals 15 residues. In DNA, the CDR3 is TGTGCCAGCAGCTTGATTAGCGGGGTGTCCTACGAGCAGTACTTC. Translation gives CASSLISGVSYEQYF.

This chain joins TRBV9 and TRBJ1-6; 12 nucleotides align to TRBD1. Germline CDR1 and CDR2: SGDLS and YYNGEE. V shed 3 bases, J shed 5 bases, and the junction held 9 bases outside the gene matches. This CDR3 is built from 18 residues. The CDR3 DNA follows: TGTGCCAGCAGCGCTTCACCGGGACAGGGGGCAAATAATTCACCCCTCCACTTT. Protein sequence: CASSASPGQGANNSPLHF.

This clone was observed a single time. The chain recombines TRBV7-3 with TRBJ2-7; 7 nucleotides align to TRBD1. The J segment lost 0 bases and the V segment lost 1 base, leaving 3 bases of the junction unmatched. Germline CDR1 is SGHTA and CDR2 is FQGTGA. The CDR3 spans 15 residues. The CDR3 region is CASSLMGQSSYEQYF. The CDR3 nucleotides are TGTGCCAGCAGCTTAATGGGACAGAGCTCCTACGAGCAGTACTTC.

The DNA of the CDR3 is TGCGCCAGCAGTGCCCGGGGTGAGACCGGGGAGCTGTTTTTT. It yields the protein CASSARGETGELFF. The J gene is TRBJ2-2, the V gene TRBV10-2; a possible D gene is TRBD2 (5 bases). The V gene lost 4 bases and the J gene lost 5 bases, with 11 bases spanning the gap. The V gene's germline CDR1 is WSHSY and CDR2 SAAADI. The CDR3 is made up of 14 amino acids.

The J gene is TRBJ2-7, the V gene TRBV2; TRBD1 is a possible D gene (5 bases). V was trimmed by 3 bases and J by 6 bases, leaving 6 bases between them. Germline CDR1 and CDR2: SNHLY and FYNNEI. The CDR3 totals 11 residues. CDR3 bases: TGTGCCAGCAGTGAGGGGCCCGAGCAGTACTTC. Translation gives CASSEGPEQYF.

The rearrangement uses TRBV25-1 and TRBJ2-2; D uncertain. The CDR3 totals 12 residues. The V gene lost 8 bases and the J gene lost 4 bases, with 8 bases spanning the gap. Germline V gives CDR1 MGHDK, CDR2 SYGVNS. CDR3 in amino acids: CASGVGTGELFF. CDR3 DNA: TGTGCCAGCGGGGTGGGCACCGGGGAGCTGTTTTTT.

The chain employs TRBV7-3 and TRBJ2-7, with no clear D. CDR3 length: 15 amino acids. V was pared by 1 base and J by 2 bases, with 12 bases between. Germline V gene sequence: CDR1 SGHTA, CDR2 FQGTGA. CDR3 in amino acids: CASSLMAVSTYEQYF. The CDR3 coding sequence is TGTGCCAGCAGCTTAATGGCAGTCTCGACCTACGAGCAGTACTTC.

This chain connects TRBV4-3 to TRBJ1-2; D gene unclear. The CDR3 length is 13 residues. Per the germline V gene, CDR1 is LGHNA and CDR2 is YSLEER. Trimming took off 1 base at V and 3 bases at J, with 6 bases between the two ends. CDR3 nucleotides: TGCGCCAGCAGCCAAGGGGCTTACTATGGCTACACCTTC. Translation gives CASSQGAYYGYTF.

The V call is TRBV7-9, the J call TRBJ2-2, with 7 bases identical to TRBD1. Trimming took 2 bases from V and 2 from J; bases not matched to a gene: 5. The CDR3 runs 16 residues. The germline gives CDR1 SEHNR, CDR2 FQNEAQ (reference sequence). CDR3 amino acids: CASSLLQGLNTGELFF. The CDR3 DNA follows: TGTGCCAGCAGCTTACTACAGGGGCTCAACACCGGGGAGCTGTTTTTT. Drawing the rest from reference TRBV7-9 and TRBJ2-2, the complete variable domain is DTGVSQNPRHKITKRGQNVTFRCDPISEHNRLYWYRQTLGQGPEFLTYFQNEAQLEKSRLLSDRFSAERPKGSFSTLEIQRTEQGDSAMYLCASSLLQGLNTGELFFGEGSRLTVL.

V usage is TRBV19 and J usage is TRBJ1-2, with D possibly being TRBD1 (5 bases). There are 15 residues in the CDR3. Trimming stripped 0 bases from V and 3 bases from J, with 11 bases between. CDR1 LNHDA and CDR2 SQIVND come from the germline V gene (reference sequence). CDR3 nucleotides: TGTGCCAGTAGTATAGATGGTGGAGGGGACTATGGCTACACCTTC. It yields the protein CASSIDGGGDYGYTF.

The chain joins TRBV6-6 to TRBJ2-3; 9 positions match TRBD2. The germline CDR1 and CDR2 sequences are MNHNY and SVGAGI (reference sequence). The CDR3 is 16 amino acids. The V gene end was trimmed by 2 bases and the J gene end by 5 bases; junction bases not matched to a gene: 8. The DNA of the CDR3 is TGTGCCAGCAGTTACGTCCTAGCGGGATCCGGAGATACGCAGTATTTT. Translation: CASSYVLAGSGDTQYF.